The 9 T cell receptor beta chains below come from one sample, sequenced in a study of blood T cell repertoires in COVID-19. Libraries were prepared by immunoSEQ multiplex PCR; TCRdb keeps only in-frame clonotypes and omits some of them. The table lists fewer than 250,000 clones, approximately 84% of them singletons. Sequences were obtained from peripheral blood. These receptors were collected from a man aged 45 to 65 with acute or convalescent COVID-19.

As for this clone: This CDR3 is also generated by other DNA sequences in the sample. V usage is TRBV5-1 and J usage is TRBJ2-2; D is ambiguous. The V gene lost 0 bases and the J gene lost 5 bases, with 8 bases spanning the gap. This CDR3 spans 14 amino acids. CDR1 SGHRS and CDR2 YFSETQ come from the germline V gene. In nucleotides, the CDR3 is TGCGCCAGCAGCTTGGAATTAGCAACCGGGGAGCTGTTTTTT. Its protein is CASSLELATGELFF.

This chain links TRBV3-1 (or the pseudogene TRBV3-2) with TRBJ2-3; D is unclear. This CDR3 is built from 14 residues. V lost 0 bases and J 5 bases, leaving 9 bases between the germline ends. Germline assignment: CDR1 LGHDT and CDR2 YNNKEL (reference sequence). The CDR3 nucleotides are TGTGCCAGCAGCCAAGAGCGGATTTTAGATACGCAGTATTTT. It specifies CASSQERILDTQYF.

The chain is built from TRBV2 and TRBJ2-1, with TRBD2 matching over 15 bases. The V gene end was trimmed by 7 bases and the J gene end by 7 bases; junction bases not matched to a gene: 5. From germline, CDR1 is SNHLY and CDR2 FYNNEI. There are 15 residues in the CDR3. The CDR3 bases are TGTGCCAGCAAGACCGGGACTAGCGGGAGGAATGAGCAGTTCTTC. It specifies CASKTGTSGRNEQFF.

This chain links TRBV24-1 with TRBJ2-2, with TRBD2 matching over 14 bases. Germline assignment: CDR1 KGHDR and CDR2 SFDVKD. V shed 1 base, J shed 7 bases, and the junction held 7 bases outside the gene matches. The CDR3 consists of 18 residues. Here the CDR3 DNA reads TGTGCCACCAGTGATTTACTCAAAGGGACTAGCGGGAGCGGGGAGCTGTTTTTT. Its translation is CATSDLLKGTSGSGELFF.

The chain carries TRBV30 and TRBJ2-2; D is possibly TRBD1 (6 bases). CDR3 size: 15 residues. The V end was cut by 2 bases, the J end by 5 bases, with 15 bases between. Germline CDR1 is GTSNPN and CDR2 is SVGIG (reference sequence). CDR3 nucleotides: TGTGCCTGGAGTAATTGGGAAGGACAGACCGGGGAGCTGTTTTTT. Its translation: CAWSNWEGQTGELFF.

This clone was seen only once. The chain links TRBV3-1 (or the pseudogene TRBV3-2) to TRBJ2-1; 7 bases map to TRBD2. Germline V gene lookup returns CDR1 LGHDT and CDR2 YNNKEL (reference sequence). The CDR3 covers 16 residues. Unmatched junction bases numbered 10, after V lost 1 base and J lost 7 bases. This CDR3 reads CASSQGRRESLNEQFF. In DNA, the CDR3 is TGTGCCAGCAGCCAAGGGCGGCGGGAGTCATTAAATGAGCAGTTCTTC.

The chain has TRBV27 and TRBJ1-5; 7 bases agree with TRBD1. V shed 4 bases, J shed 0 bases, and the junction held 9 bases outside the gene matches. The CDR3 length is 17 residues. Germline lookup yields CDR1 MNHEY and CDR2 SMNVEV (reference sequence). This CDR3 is CASSSLQGIYSNQPQHF. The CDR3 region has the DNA TGTGCCAGCAGTTCCCTACAGGGGATATATAGCAATCAGCCCCAGCATTTT.

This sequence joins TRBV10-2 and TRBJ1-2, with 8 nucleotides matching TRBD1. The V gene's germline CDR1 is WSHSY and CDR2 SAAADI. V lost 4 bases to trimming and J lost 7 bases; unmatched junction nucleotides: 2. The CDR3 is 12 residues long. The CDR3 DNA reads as TGCGCCAGCAGTGGGACAGGGATTGGCTACACCTTC. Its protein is CASSGTGIGYTF.

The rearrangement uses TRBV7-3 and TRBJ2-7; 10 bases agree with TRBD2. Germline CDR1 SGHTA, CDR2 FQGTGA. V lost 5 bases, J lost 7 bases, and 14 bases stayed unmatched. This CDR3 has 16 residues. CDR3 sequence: CASSLHRTSGRREQYF. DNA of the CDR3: TGTGCCAGCAGCCTACACCGGACTAGCGGCCGGAGGGAGCAGTACTTC. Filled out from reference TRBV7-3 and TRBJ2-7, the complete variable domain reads GAGVSQTPSNKVTEKGKYVELRCDPISGHTALYWYRQSLGQGPEFLIYFQGTGAADDSGLPNDRFFAVRPEGSVSTLKIQRTERGDSAVYLCASSLHRTSGRREQYFGPGTRLTVT.